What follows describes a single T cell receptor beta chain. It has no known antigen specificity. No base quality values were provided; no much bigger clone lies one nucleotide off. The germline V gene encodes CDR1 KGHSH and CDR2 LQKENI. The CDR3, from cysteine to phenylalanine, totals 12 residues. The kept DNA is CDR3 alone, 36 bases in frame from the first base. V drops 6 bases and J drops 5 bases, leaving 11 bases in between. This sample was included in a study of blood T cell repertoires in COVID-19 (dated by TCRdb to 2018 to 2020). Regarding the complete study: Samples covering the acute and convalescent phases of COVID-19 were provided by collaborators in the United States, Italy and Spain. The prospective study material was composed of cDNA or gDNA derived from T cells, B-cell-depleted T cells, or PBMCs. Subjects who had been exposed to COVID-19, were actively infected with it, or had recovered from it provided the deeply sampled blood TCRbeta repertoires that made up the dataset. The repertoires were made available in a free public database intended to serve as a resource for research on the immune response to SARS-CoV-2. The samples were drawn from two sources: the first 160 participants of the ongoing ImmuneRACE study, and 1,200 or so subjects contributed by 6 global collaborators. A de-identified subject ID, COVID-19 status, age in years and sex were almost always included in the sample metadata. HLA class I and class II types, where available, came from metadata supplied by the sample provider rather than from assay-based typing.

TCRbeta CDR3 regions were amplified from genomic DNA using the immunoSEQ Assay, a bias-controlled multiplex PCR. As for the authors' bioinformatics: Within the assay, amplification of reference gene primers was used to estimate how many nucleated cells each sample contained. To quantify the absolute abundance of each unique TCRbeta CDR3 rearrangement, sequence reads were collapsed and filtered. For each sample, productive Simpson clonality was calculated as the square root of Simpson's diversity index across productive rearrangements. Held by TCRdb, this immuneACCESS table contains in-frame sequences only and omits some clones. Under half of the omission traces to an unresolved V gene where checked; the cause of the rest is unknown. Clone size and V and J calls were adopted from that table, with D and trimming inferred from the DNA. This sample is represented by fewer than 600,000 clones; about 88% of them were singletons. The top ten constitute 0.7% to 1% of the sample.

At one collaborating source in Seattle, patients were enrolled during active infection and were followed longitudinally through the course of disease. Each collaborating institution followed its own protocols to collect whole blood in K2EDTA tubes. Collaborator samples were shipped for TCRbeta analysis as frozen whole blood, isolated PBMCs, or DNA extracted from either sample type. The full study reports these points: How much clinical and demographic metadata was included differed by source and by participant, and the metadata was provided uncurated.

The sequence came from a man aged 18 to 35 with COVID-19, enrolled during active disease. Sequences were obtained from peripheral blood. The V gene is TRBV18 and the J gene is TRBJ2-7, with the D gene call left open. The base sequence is TGTGCCAGCTCCCCAAGGAGCGACGAGCAGTACTTC. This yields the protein CASSPRSDEQYF.